Following are 32 T cell receptor beta chains from one sample sequenced in a study of cytomegalovirus exposure and HLA in healthy donors. 60 Vbeta and 13 Jbeta primers were used in PCR. The table came from immunoSEQ multiplex PCR; TCRdb's copy has only in-frame clones and leaves some out. The table lists under 130,000 clones, about an eighth of them singletons, with about a sixth in the top ten. The sequenced sample consisted of PBMCs. These receptor sequences come from a man aged 40-50 years in good health and CMV-seropositive.

This rearrangement joins TRBV5-5 to TRBJ1-5; D might be TRBD1 (6 bases). The CDR3 covers 15 residues. The ends were cut back, 4 bases at V and 2 bases at J, with 13 bases in the middle. The germline gives CDR1 SGHKS, CDR2 YYEKEE (reference sequence). The CDR3 DNA follows: TGTGCCAGCAGCGATACACGGACAGGCAATCAGCCCCAGCATTTT. This gives the protein CASSDTRTGNQPQHF. The whole variable domain, filled in from reference TRBV5-5 and TRBJ1-5, reads DAGVTQSPTHLIKTRGQQVTLRCSPISGHKSVSWYQQVLGQGPQFIFQYYEKEERGRGNFPDRFSARQFPNYSSELNVNALLLGDSALYLCASSDTRTGNQPQHFGDGTRLSIL.

This clone was detected a few times. The rearrangement joins TRBV5-1 to TRBJ2-2; 10 bases are a match to TRBD2. V lost 4 bases, J lost 5 bases, and 5 bases stayed unmatched. The CDR3 contains 15 residues. Germline V gene lookup returns CDR1 SGHRS and CDR2 YFSETQ. The DNA for the CDR3 is TGCGCCAGCAGCCCTAGCGGGAGTGGGACCGGGGAGCTGTTTTTT. Translation: CASSPSGSGTGELFF.

The genes are TRBV2 and TRBJ1-2, with a weak D call TRBD1 (6 bases). Germline values: CDR1 SNHLY, CDR2 FYNNEI. CDR3 length: 13 residues. Trimming cost V 6 bases and J 2 bases, with 10 bases left between them. CDR3: CASSADRNYGYTF. CDR3 coding DNA: TGTGCCAGCAGCGCCGACAGGAACTATGGCTACACCTTC.

This clone was observed a handful of times. The rearrangement joins TRBV9 to TRBJ2-5, with TRBD1 identical over 11 bases. CDR1 and CDR2 (germline): SGDLS, YYNGEE. J was trimmed by 4 bases and V by 3 bases; bases with no gene match: 5. The CDR3 loop spans 15 amino acids. The CDR3 DNA reads as TGTGCCAGCAGCGGCCAGGGACAGGGGGGAGAGACCCAGTACTTC. Amino acid sequence: CASSGQGQGGETQYF. Variable domain in full (rest from reference TRBV9 and TRBJ2-5): DSGVTQTPKHLITATGQRVTLRCSPRSGDLSVYWYQQSLDQGLQFLIQYYNGEERAKGNILERFSAQQFPDLHSELNLSSLELGDSALYFCASSGQGQGGETQYFGPGTRLLVL.

The table lists this clone with a few counts. Different DNA sequences within this sample yield the same CDR3. The CDR3 loop reads CASSYSRGFTDTQYF. CDR3 bases: TGTGCCAGCAGTTACTCGCGGGGATTCACGGATACGCAGTATTTT. The genes are TRBV6-5 and TRBJ2-3; possibly TRBD2 for D (6 bases). Trimming cost V 0 bases and J 6 bases, with 13 bases left between them. The CDR3 loop spans 15 amino acids. Germline V gene lookup returns CDR1 MNHEY and CDR2 SVGAGI.

CDR3 nucleotides: TGCAGTGCTAGAGATCGGGGCTACACCTTC. This gives the protein CSARDRGYTF. The chain carries TRBV20-1 and TRBJ1-2, with D hard to call. Germline CDR1 is DFQATT and CDR2 is SNEGSKA (reference sequence). Trimming removed 0 bases from V and 8 bases from J, with 4 bases in between. CDR3 length equals 10 residues.

This clone was counted a few times. This CDR3 reads CASSSPLGVSEKLFF. DNA of the CDR3: TGTGCCAGCAGTTCCCCTCTCGGGGTCAGTGAAAAACTGTTTTTT. The chain is built from TRBV6-6 and TRBJ1-4; no reliable D call. The ends were cut back, 4 bases at V and 7 bases at J, with 16 bases in the middle. Germline V gene data show CDR1 as MNHNY and CDR2 as SVGAGI (reference sequence). The CDR3 is 15 amino acids.

This clone occurred a few times. The gene calls are TRBV7-9 and TRBJ2-3; 11 bases are a match to TRBD2. CDR3 length: 15 amino acids. Germline lookup yields CDR1 SEHNR and CDR2 FQNEAQ (reference sequence). The junction had 5 bases not matched to a gene; V was cut back by 5 bases and J by 4 bases. The CDR3 coding sequence is TGTGCCAGCAGCCGAACGGGACTAGCGGCAGATACGCAGTATTTT. It codes for CASSRTGLAADTQYF.

This clone has a handful of counts. The V call is TRBV25-1, the J call TRBJ1-2; a weak D match, TRBD1 (6 bases). The germline CDR1 and CDR2 sequences are MGHDK and SYGVNS. This CDR3 has 15 residues. V was trimmed by 4 bases and J by 1 base, leaving 13 bases between them. The CDR3 protein is CASSGLGAHNYGYTF. The DNA of the CDR3 is TGTGCCAGCAGTGGGCTGGGGGCACATAACTATGGCTACACCTTC.

A few counts support this clone. The chain recombines TRBV5-3 with TRBJ2-5; perhaps D is TRBD1 or TRBD2 (5 bases each). The J call is in doubt because the DNA end fits TRBJ2-7 better. TRBV5-3 belongs to the ORF category, with a function that is uncertain. The CDR3 extends over 13 amino acids. In nucleotides, the CDR3 is TGTGCCAGAAGCCCAGGGACGGACTACGAGCAGTACTTC. Its translation is CARSPGTDYEQYF.

The V call is TRBV30, the J call TRBJ1-2; D possibly corresponds to TRBD1 (5 bases). This CDR3 is 11 amino acids long. Germline loops: CDR1 GTSNPN, CDR2 SVGIG (reference sequence). The germline V and J ends were trimmed by 2 bases and 4 bases, with 5 bases remaining between them. CDR3 sequence reads: CAWSQGYGYTF. In DNA form, the CDR3 reads TGTGCCTGGAGTCAGGGCTATGGCTACACCTTC.

V usage is TRBV5-1 and J usage is TRBJ2-2, with 8 bases lining up with TRBD2. The V gene's germline CDR1 is SGHRS and CDR2 YFSETQ. V shed 3 bases and J 7 bases; nucleotides not matched to a gene: 5. The CDR3 totals 14 residues. The CDR3 DNA reads as TGCGCCAGCAGCTCGGGGACTAGAGTCGGGGAGCTGTTTTTT. Protein: CASSSGTRVGELFF.

This clone has only a few counts. The J gene is TRBJ1-2, the V gene TRBV19; perhaps TRBD1 as D (6 bases). CDR1 is LNHDA and CDR2 is SQIVND in the germline V gene (reference sequence). With 4 bases removed from V and 0 bases from J, the gap between germline ends came to 15 bases. The CDR3 is made up of 16 amino acids. The chain's CDR3 is CASSTSGQPTNYGYTF. The CDR3 DNA reads as TGTGCCAGTAGTACCTCCGGACAGCCTACTAACTATGGCTACACCTTC. The full variable domain, in which reference TRBV19 and TRBJ1-2 provide the parts outside the CDR3, is DGGITQSPKYLFRKEGQNVTLSCEQNLNHDAMYWYRQDPGQGLRLIYYSQIVNDFQKGDIAEGYSVSREKKESFPLTVTSAQKNPTAFYLCASSTSGQPTNYGYTFGSGTRLTVV.

The table lists this clone with a few counts. This chain connects TRBV9 to TRBJ2-1; tentatively, D is TRBD1 (5 bases). The CDR3 sequence is 16 residues long. Per the germline V gene, CDR1 is SGDLS and CDR2 is YYNGEE. V lost 0 bases, J lost 3 bases, and 13 bases lay in between. CDR3 in DNA: TGTGCCAGCAGCGTAGGAGAATCAGGGTACTACAATGAGCAGTTCTTC. Protein product: CASSVGESGYYNEQFF.

The rearrangement links TRBV9 to TRBJ2-5; no clear D gene. V was trimmed by 3 bases and J by 11 bases, leaving 14 bases between them. Looked up from germline, CDR1 is SGDLS and CDR2 is YYNGEE. This CDR3 is 12 amino acids long. CDR3 in amino acids: CASSDRFGEQYF. DNA for the CDR3: TGTGCCAGCAGCGACCGATTCGGAGAGCAGTACTTC. Looking up the rest from reference TRBV9 and TRBJ2-5 gives the full variable domain: DSGVTQTPKHLITATGQRVTLRCSPRSGDLSVYWYQQSLDQGLQFLIQYYNGEERAKGNILERFSAQQFPDLHSELNLSSLELGDSALYFCASSDRFGEQYFGPGTRLLVL.

This clone was seen a few times. The chain combines TRBV7-2 with TRBJ2-7; D perhaps matches TRBD1 (6 bases). Germline loops: CDR1 SGHTA, CDR2 FQGNSA. The CDR3 totals 12 residues. V was clipped by 1 base and J by 5 bases, with 6 bases between them. CDR3 protein: CASSLDRDEQYF. DNA for the CDR3: TGTGCCAGCAGCTTAGACAGGGACGAGCAGTACTTC.

The chain is built from TRBV5-1 and TRBJ2-3; D is undetermined. Germline CDR1 and CDR2: SGHRS and YFSETQ. CDR3 length: 15 residues. V dropped 0 bases and J dropped 0 bases, with 8 bases sitting between them. CDR3 nucleotides: TGCGCCAGCAGCTTGGCCACAGCCAGCACAGATACGCAGTATTTT. Protein sequence: CASSLATASTDTQYF.

The sample holds a few counts of this clone. The rearrangement joins TRBV9 to TRBJ1-2, with no clear D. The CDR3 runs to 12 residues. V lost 3 bases and J 8 bases, leaving 11 bases between the germline ends. The V gene's germline CDR1 is SGDLS and CDR2 YYNGEE. The DNA for the CDR3 is TGTGCCAGCAGCGCTGGGCCTCGAGGCTACACCTTC. Translation: CASSAGPRGYTF.

The sample holds a few counts of this clone. The chain uses TRBV6-5 and TRBJ2-5, with D possibly TRBD1 on 6 matching bases. TRBJ2-7 explains the end of the DNA better; the J call may be wrong. Germline assignment: CDR1 MNHEY and CDR2 SVGAGI. The CDR3 length is 12 residues. This CDR3 reads CASRTGSYEQYF. The CDR3 region has the DNA TGTGCCAGCAGGACAGGATCCTACGAGCAGTACTTC.

This chain connects TRBV6-6 to TRBJ2-6; maybe TRBD2 (5 bases). The V end was cut by 4 bases, the J end by 0 bases, with 7 bases between. Germline V CDR1 and CDR2: MNHNY, SVGAGI (reference sequence). The CDR3 covers 15 residues. CDR3 in amino acids: CASSWESSGANVLTF. The CDR3 nucleotides are TGTGCCAGCAGTTGGGAGAGCTCTGGGGCCAACGTCCTGACTTTC.

The rearrangement uses TRBV5-1 and TRBJ2-7; TRBD2 matches at 7 bases. CDR3 size: 18 residues. Germline loops: CDR1 SGHRS, CDR2 YFSETQ. Losses at the gene ends were 3 bases for V and 5 bases for J; bases not matched to a gene: 20. The CDR3 loop reads CASSSISRTGGVLHEQYF. The CDR3 DNA is TGCGCCAGCAGCTCAATTTCTAGGACGGGAGGAGTTCTCCACGAGCAGTACTTC. Full variable domain (outside the CDR3, taken from reference TRBV5-1 and TRBJ2-7): KAGVTQTPRYLIKTRGQQVTLSCSPISGHRSVSWYQQTPGQGLQFLFEYFSETQRNKGNFPGRFSGRQFSNSRSEMNVSTLELGDSALYLCASSSISRTGGVLHEQYFGPGTRLTVT.

V is TRBV27 and J is TRBJ2-3; no clear D gene. The germline CDR1 and CDR2 sequences are MNHEY and SMNVEV (reference sequence). The CDR3 runs 15 residues. V dropped 5 bases and J dropped 4 bases, with 16 bases sitting between them. The CDR3 sequence: CASSRSVLDPDTQYF. CDR3 bases: TGTGCCAGCAGTCGGTCGGTCCTAGATCCAGATACGCAGTATTTT.

This clone turned up a few times. This chain links TRBV6-1 with TRBJ2-3, with unresolved D. CDR1 and CDR2 from the germline V gene are MNHNS and SASEGT. This CDR3 has 15 residues. Trimming took 7 bases from V and 0 from J, leaving 14 bases between them. The CDR3 spells CASTPGRQSTDTQYF. The CDR3, as DNA: TGTGCCAGCACCCCAGGTCGGCAAAGCACAGATACGCAGTATTTT.

The V call is TRBV7-2, the J call TRBJ2-3; D not certain. Trimming cost V 3 bases and J 4 bases, with 11 bases left between them. The CDR3 covers 14 residues. The germline gives CDR1 SGHTA, CDR2 FQGNSA. The CDR3 is CASSLRGNADTQYF. The DNA of the CDR3 is TGTGCCAGCAGCTTGAGAGGAAACGCAGATACGCAGTATTTT.

The rearrangement uses TRBV5-1 and TRBJ1-1; maybe TRBD1 (6 bases). CDR3 size: 13 residues. Looked up from germline, CDR1 is SGHRS and CDR2 is YFSETQ. The ends were cut back, 7 bases at V and 3 bases at J, with 13 bases in the middle. The CDR3 nucleotides are TGCGCCAGCGTTCGGGACACCCACACTGAAGCTTTCTTT. This translates into CASVRDTHTEAFF.

This clone has just a few counts. The CDR3 bases are TGTGCCAGCTCACCATCAGCTGGACGGACAGTCTCTGGAAACACCATATATTTT. Its protein is CASSPSAGRTVSGNTIYF. The rearrangement links TRBV18 to TRBJ1-3; a possible D gene is TRBD1 (6 bases). Deletions cut 2 bases from V and 0 bases from J, with 17 bases between. Germline CDR1 reads KGHSH; CDR2 reads LQKENI. The CDR3 length is 18 residues.

A single count supports this clone. The chain joins TRBV29-1 to TRBJ2-7; TRBD1 aligns across 8 bases. The ends lost 1 base at V and 2 bases at J; junction bases unmatched: 7. CDR1 SQVTM and CDR2 ANQGSEA come from the germline V gene. This CDR3 has 15 amino acids. The CDR3 here is CSVEAQDRGPYEQYF. The DNA of the CDR3 is TGCAGCGTTGAAGCCCAAGACAGGGGTCCCTACGAGCAGTACTTC.

This clone was picked up a small number of times. The V call is TRBV10-3, the J call TRBJ2-5; D uncertain. V was trimmed by 6 bases and J by 0 bases, leaving 2 bases between them. There are 11 residues in the CDR3. CDR1 is ENHRY, CDR2 SYGVKD, per germline. CDR3 residues: CAISNQETQYF. The CDR3 DNA is TGTGCCATCAGCAACCAAGAGACCCAGTACTTC.

V and J are TRBV6-1 and TRBJ1-5, with no clear D. This CDR3 contains 15 residues. V shed 5 bases and J shed 2 bases, with 13 bases lying between them. Germline lookup yields CDR1 MNHNS and CDR2 SASEGT. CDR3 protein: CASSPTGVGNQPQHF. In DNA form, the CDR3 reads TGTGCCAGCAGTCCGACCGGGGTGGGCAATCAGCCCCAGCATTTT.

This clone was detected only a few times. The chain combines TRBV5-1 with TRBJ2-2, with 7 bases that match TRBD1. CDR1 and CDR2 from the germline V gene are SGHRS and YFSETQ. The CDR3 sequence is 15 residues long. With V trimmed by 4 bases and J by 3 bases, 6 bases remained unmatched. The CDR3 loop is CASSVLQGHTGELFF. CDR3 coding DNA: TGCGCCAGCAGCGTCTTACAGGGGCACACCGGGGAGCTGTTTTTT.

The CDR3 protein is CASSWAGPDLNYGYTF. For the CDR3, the DNA is TGCGCCAGCAGCTGGGCAGGGCCAGATTTAAACTATGGCTACACCTTC. This chain uses TRBV5-1 with TRBJ1-2; possible D gene TRBD1, 5 bases. Trimming stripped 3 bases from V and 2 bases from J, with 17 bases between. CDR1 is SGHRS, CDR2 YFSETQ, per germline. This CDR3 is 16 amino acids long.

The table lists this clone with a few counts. Other nucleotide sequences in the sample specify the same CDR3. The V and J genes are TRBV2 and TRBJ1-2; weak D call: TRBD1 (6 bases). There are 13 residues in the CDR3. V lost 3 bases and J 3 bases, leaving 8 bases between the germline ends. In germline, CDR1 is SNHLY, CDR2 FYNNEI. CDR3 protein: CASSETGYYGYTF. In DNA, the CDR3 is TGTGCCAGCAGTGAGACAGGATACTATGGCTACACCTTC.